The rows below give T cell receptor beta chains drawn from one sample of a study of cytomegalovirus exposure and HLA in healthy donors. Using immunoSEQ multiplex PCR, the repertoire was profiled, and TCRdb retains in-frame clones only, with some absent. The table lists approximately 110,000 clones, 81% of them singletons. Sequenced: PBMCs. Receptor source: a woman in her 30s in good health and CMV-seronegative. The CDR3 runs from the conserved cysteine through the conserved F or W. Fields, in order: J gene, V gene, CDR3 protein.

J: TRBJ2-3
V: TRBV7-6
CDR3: CASSPVAAPYTDTQYF

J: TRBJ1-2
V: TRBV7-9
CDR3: CASSRPLDRGDGYTF

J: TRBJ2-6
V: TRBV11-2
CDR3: CASSSLRGIGANVLTF

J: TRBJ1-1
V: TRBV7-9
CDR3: CASSLPVEAEAFF

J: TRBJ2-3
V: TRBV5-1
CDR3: CASSLGASGSTDTQYF

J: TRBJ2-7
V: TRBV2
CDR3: CASRSGTGGYEQYF

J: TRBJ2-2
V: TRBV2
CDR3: CASYRTTTGELFF

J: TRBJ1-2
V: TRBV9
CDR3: CASSDLATGRYGYTF

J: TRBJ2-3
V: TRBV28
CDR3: CASRETGADTQYF

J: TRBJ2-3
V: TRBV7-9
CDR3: CASSLVSSGSDTQYF

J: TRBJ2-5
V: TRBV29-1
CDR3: CSGLDSGGEKETQYF

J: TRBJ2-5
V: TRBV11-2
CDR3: CASSSLPFRINQETQYF

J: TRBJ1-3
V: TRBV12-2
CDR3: CASRPARTASGNTIYF

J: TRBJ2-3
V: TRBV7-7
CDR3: CASSLGRGPTDTQYF

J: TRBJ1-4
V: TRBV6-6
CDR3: CASSYGTGADEKLFF

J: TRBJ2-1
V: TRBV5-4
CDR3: CASTVGAGGPTEQFF

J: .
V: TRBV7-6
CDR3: CASSLGAGAYEQYF

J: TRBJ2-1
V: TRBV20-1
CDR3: CSTGHNEQFF

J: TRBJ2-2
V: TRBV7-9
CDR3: CASSSPETLSGGELFF

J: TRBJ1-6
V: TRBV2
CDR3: CASRNDRQAGLSPLHF

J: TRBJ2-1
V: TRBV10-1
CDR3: CATTRLAGGTSYNEQFF

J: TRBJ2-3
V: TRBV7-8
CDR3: CASSFLRDRDTDTQYF

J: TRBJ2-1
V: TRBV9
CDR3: CASSAGGASGRSNEQFF

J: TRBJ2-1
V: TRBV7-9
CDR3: CSSSSGLAGGLRYNEQFF

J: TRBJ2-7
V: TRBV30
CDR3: CAWGGAGGPAYEQYF

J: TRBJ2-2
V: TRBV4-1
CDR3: CASSQGRTRGTGELFF